This T cell receptor beta chain was sequenced for a study of T cell responses to AZD1222 COVID-19 vaccine. Study observations and caveats: Close to half of all spike-specific TCRs reportedly target regions of the variants that are unmutated. The CD4 TCRs associated with vaccination extended across spike and predominated at 160-218 and 743-854. The donors showed a predominance of white British ancestry and of females, with possible underestimation of clonal diversity.

The CDR3 length is 15 residues. CDR1 and CDR2 (germline): DFQATT, SNEGSKA (reference sequence). Trimming pared 3 bases from V and 2 bases from J, leaving 17 bases between. This table comes from immunoSEQ multiplex PCR, and its TCRdb copy is limited to in-frame clones, with some not included. The sample shows under 120,000 clones, around 90% of them seen only once. About this clone itself: Its antigen is still unknown.

Sequenced here: peripheral blood, sampled on day 0 of AZD1222 vaccination. This clonotype was sampled from an adult in good health. The chain joins TRBV20-1 to TRBJ2-7; D is perhaps TRBD1 (5 bases). CDR3 residues: CSASLGASQTYEQYF. The CDR3 DNA follows: TGCAGTGCTAGTCTTGGGGCCTCCCAAACCTACGAGCAGTACTTC.